These T cell receptor beta chains were read from a single sample in a study of T cell repertoires in cytomegalovirus infection. TCRdb called the reads again in MiXCR, with one record for every CDR3 protein. The data show 200,000 to 250,000 distinct CDR3 sequences, around two fifths seen once. Their target antigens are unknown. Specimen: CD8+ T cells from cultured PBMCs, collected from culture after CMV antigen stimulation. All receptors derive from a human donor in good health (CMV status not recorded). Some clones in this sample may be carry-over from other donors' samples. Both conserved end residues are part of each CDR3. The D gene is left open where the match is weak. Rows give clone size only sometimes, using once, few, many, or a class for an expanded clone.

few TRBJ2-3 . 14 TRBV7-3 TGTGCCTCCTCAGAAGGGGGGGGCACAGATACGCAGTATTTT CASSEGGGTDTQYF
. TRBJ2-3 . 16 TRBV6-5 TGTGCCAGCAGTTACTCGAAGGCGGAAATGACAGATACGCAGTATTTT CASSYSKAEMTDTQYF
. TRBJ2-7 TRBD1 14 TRBV7-4 TGTGCCAGCAGCCCAACAGGGGGCTCCTACGAGCAGTACTTC CASSPTGGSYEQYF
. TRBJ2-5 . 10 TRBV27 TGTGCCAGTGTGGAAGAGACCCAGTACTTC CASVEETQYF
. TRBJ2-7 TRBD2 15 TRBV5-4 TGTGCCAGCAGCCAATTGGCGGGAGGGGGCTACGAGCAGTACTTC CASSQLAGGGYEQYF
few TRBJ2-5 . 16 TRBV11-2 TGTGCCAGCAGCTTAGTGGTTCGAGACCCCCAAGAGACCCAGTACTTC CASSLVVRDPQETQYF
. TRBJ1-1 . 15 TRBV12-5 TGTGCTAGTGGTTTGGTATTCAGCGGGAACACTGAAGCTTTCTTT CASGLVFSGNTEAFF
. TRBJ2-1 . 13 TRBV12-3/TRBV12-4 TGTGCCAGCACTCAAACAGGGTTTGATGAGCAGTTCTTC CASTQTGFDEQFF
. TRBJ2-5 TRBD1 13 TRBV7-9 TGTGCCAGCAGCTCCGGGACAGAAGAGACCCAGTACTTC CASSSGTEETQYF
. TRBJ1-2 TRBD1 14 TRBV7-8 TGTGCCAGCAGCTTGGGCAGGGGGCCCTATGGCTACACCTTC CASSLGRGPYGYTF
many TRBJ2-2 TRBD2 17 TRBV7-2 TGTGCCAGCAGCTTAGAAAGCGGGGGGATCATAACCGGGGAGCTGTTTTTT CASSLESGGIITGELFF
. TRBJ2-7 . 16 TRBV7-8 TGTGCCAGCAGCTTGAGGGTAGTACTGGGGTTTTACGAGCAGTACTTC CASSLRVVLGFYEQYF
. TRBJ2-4 TRBD1 18 TRBV12-3/TRBV12-4 TGTGCCAGCAGCCCTACCTCACAGGGGGCTCTAGCCAAAAACATTCAGTACTTC CASSPTSQGALAKNIQYF
many TRBJ1-6 . 15 TRBV12-3/TRBV12-4 TGTGCCAGCAGTTTCTTGGGCTCCTATAATTCACCCCTCCACTTT CASSFLGSYNSPLHF
once TRBJ2-7 TRBD2 15 TRBV27 TGTGCCAGCAGAGATGGACTAGGTTGGTCCTACGAGCAGTACTTC CASRDGLGWSYEQYF
few TRBJ2-1 TRBD1 13 TRBV15 TGTGCCGTCCGGGACAGGGGAACCAATGAGCAGTTCTTC CAVRDRGTNEQFF
. TRBJ2-3 TRBD2 13 TRBV12-5 TGTGCTAGTGGAGCGGGGGCCGGAGATACGCAGTATTTT CASGAGAGDTQYF
. TRBJ2-2 TRBD1 13 TRBV29-1 TGCAGCGTCGGACAGGTTAACACCGGGGAGCTGTTTTTT CSVGQVNTGELFF
few TRBJ2-3 . 13 TRBV7-6 TGTGCCAGCAGCCGGCCTAGCACAGATACGCAGTATTTT CASSRPSTDTQYF
few TRBJ1-2 . 17 TRBV6-5 TGTGCCAGCAGTTACAGAGGGGACACCCGGTCTAACTATGGCTACACCTTC CASSYRGDTRSNYGYTF
once TRBJ2-2 . 14 TRBV12-3/TRBV12-4 TGTGTCAGCAGGCTCCGGGGGAACACCGGGGAGCTGTTTTTT CVSRLRGNTGELFF
. TRBJ2-7 . 14 TRBV6-5 TGTGCCAGCAGTTACTCGGGGACACTCTACGAGCAGTACTTC CASSYSGTLYEQYF
. TRBJ2-5 . 15 TRBV12-3/TRBV12-4 TGTGCCAGCAGTTTAAGTTGCAAGCGGCGAGAGACCCAGTACTTC CASSLSCKRRETQYF
. TRBJ1-1 . 15 TRBV2 TGTGCCAGACAGCCTCGGGGGCAGAGGAACACTGAAGCTTTCTTT CARQPRGQRNTEAFF
. TRBJ2-3 . 13 TRBV12-5 TGTGCTAGTGGTCGTACTAGCACAGATACGCAGTATTTT CASGRTSTDTQYF
many TRBJ2-4 TRBD2 15 TRBV27 TGTGCCAGCAGTTTCGGGACTAGCGGGAGTAACATTCAGTACTTC CASSFGTSGSNIQYF
once TRBJ1-2 . 13 TRBV20-1 TGCAGTGCTAGAGCGGAGGAAAACTATGGCTACACCTTC CSARAEENYGYTF
few TRBJ2-1 . 15 TRBV9 TGTGCCAGCAGCGTAGTCGGGTCGGCCTACAATGAGCAGTTCTTC CASSVVGSAYNEQFF
. TRBJ2-1 TRBD2 19 TRBV7-8 TGTGCCAGCAGCTTAAGCTTAGCGGGAACAAGACAATCCTACAATGAGCAGTTCTTC CASSLSLAGTRQSYNEQFF
. TRBJ2-7 . 11 TRBV29-1 TGCAGCGTTAGCCCCGGAGGCGAGCAGTACTTC CSVSPGGEQYF
. TRBJ1-1 TRBD1 16 TRBV5-1 TGCGCCAGCAGCCAAGGAGGGGGACAGCGGAACACTGAAGCTTTCTTT CASSQGGGQRNTEAFF
. TRBJ2-1 . 16 TRBV5-1 TGCGCCAGCAGCTTGGACTCCCGGGTCCCTCACAATGAGCAGTTCTTC CASSLDSRVPHNEQFF
. TRBJ2-1 . 13 TRBV5-4 TGTGCCAGCAGCTTGACTAGCCGAGAGGAGCAGTTCTTC CASSLTSREEQFF
few TRBJ2-7 . 15 TRBV7-6 TGTGCCAGCAGCCCTCTCGGGGCGGGGGCCCCGGAGCAGTACTTC CASSPLGAGAPEQYF
few TRBJ1-4 . 17 TRBV7-9 TGTGCCAGCAGTTCCCGAGTGTTTGGACAGCTAAATGAAAAACTGTTTTTT CASSSRVFGQLNEKLFF
few TRBJ2-7 . 13 TRBV27 TGTGCCAGCATGGCGGGGAGTCCCTACGAGCAGTACTTC CASMAGSPYEQYF
. TRBJ2-3 . 15 TRBV12-5 TGTGCTAGTGGTCCTCCTTCGGGGGGCCCCAATACGCAGTATTTT CASGPPSGGPNTQYF
. TRBJ2-7 . 15 TRBV28 TGTGCCAGCAGTTTATTATTGGTGACATACTACGAGCAGTACTTC CASSLLLVTYYEQYF
few TRBJ1-1 . 14 TRBV20-1 TGCAGTGTCTCGCGGGAGGGGAAAAACACTGAAGCTTTCTTT CSVSREGKNTEAFF
. TRBJ2-1 . 11 TRBV25-1 TGTGCCAGCAGTGCAGAGAATGAGCAGTTCTTC CASSAENEQFF